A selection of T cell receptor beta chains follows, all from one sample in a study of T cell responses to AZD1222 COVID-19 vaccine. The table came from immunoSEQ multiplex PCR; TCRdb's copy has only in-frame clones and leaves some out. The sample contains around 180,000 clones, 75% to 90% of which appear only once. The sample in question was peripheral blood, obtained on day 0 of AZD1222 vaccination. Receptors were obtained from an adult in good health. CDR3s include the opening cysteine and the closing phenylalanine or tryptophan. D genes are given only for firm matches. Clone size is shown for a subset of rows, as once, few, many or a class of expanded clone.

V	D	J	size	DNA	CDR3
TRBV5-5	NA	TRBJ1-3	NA	TGTGCCAGCAGCTTGTTATCCCAGGGCCTAGACTCTGGAAACACCATATATTTT	CASSLLSQGLDSGNTIYF
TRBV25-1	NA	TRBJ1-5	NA	TGTGCCAGCAACGAGCATCAAATACGGCAGCCCCAGCATTTT	CASNEHQIRQPQHF
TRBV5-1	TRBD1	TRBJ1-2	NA	TGCGCCAGCAGCTCCAAAGACAGGGGAGTCGATGGCTACACCTTC	CASSSKDRGVDGYTF
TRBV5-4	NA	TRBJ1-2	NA	TGTGCCAGCAGCTTGGGAAGGGACGGAGGCCTCTATGGCTACACCTTC	CASSLGRDGGLYGYTF
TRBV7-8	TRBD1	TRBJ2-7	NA	TGTGCCAGCAGCCTGACAGGGGAGGCCGAGCAGTACTTC	CASSLTGEAEQYF
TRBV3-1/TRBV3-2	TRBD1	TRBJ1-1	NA	TGTGCCAGCAGCCAAGCTAGGGGGCCTGGATGGTTT	CASSQARGPGWF
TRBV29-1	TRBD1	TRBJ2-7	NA	TGCAGCGTTGAAGACGCGAACTGGGACAGCGAATACGAGCAGTACTTC	CSVEDANWDSEYEQYF
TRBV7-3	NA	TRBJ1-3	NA	TGTGCCAGCAGCGCGGGGCATCGCTCTGGAAACACCATATATTTT	CASSAGHRSGNTIYF
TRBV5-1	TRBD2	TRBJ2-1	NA	TGCGCCAGCAGACCTCTAGCGGGAGGACCCAATGAGCAGTTCTTC	CASRPLAGGPNEQFF
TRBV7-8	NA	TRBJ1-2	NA	TGTGCCAGCAGCCCAGGAGGTATGCTTGGCTACACCTTC	CASSPGGMLGYTF
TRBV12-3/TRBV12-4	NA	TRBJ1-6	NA	TGTGCCAGCAGTTTCGTTAATTCACCCCTCCACTTT	CASSFVNSPLHF
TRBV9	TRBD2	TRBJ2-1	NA	TGTGCCAGCAGCGGACTGACTAGCGGGGCGACTGAGCAGTTCTTC	CASSGLTSGATEQFF
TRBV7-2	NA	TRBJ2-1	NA	TGTGCCAGCAGCTTAAGATCGGCTAGCACTGACAATGAGCAGTTCTTC	CASSLRSASTDNEQFF
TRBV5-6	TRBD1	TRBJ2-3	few	TGTGCCAGCAGCAAAGGGACAGGGGTGGCCACAGATACGCAGTATTTT	CASSKGTGVATDTQYF
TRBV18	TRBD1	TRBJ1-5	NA	TGTGCCAGCTCACCCCGGGACAGGGGGCTTGTTAGCAATCAGCCCCAGCATTTT	CASSPRDRGLVSNQPQHF
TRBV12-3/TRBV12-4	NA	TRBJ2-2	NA	TGTGCCAGCAGTTTTATTCCCGGGGAGCTGTTTTTT	CASSFIPGELFF
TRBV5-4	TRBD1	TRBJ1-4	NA	TGTGCCAGCAGCTTGGCCACAGGGGCGAACGAAAAACTGTTTTTT	CASSLATGANEKLFF
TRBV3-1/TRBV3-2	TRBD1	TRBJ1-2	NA	TGTGCCAGCAGCTTCCGGGCAGGGGGCGACTATGGCTACACCTTC	CASSFRAGGDYGYTF
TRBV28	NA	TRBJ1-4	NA	TGTGCCAGCAGTTTTTCGAGGCGGGACGGTGAAAAACTGTTTTTT	CASSFSRRDGEKLFF
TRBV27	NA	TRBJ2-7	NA	TGTGCCAGCAGTCCAGGAATGGGTGAGCAGTACTTC	CASSPGMGEQYF
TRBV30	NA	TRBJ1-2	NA	TGTGCCTGGAGTCAGGGACTGGGGGATGGCTACACCTTC	CAWSQGLGDGYTF